A selection of T cell receptor beta chains follows, all from one sample in a study of long-term antiretroviral therapy in people with HIV. Profiling relied on immunoSEQ multiplex PCR, and the TCRdb table lists in-frame clones only, not all of them. In the table there are about 28,000 clones, approximately 90% of which are singletons. The material was unsorted PBMCs, obtained 0.5 years after starting antiretroviral therapy. The receptors stem from a woman younger than 30 with HIV. Each CDR3 is given with its conserved first and last residue. Each record gives: V gene, J gene, D gene, clone size, CDR3 DNA, CDR3 protein. The D gene is left open where the match is weak. Part of the rows lack a size; the others show once, few, many or a class for expanded clones.

>TRBV6-5|TRBJ1-2|TRBD1|NA
TGTGCCAGCAGTTACTCGACAGGGGGCTATGGCTACACCTTC
CASSYSTGGYGYTF
>TRBV2|TRBJ2-2|TRBD2|NA
TGTGCCAGCAGTGAATGGCTAGCGGGAGACACCGGGGAGCTGTTTTTT
CASSEWLAGDTGELFF
>TRBV7-2|TRBJ1-5|TRBD1|once
TGTGCCAGCAGCTTAGACAGGGGACTAAATCAGCCCCAGCATTTT
CASSLDRGLNQPQHF
>TRBV7-2|TRBJ2-5|NA|NA
TGTGCCAGCAGCTTGTTCGGAGAGACCCAGTACTTC
CASSLFGETQYF
>TRBV5-4|TRBJ2-7|NA|NA
TGTGCCAGCAGCCCCAGTGATAAATACGAGCAGTACTTC
CASSPSDKYEQYF
>TRBV28|TRBJ2-7|TRBD1|NA
TGTGCCAGCAGTTTATCGTTCGGGACAGGGTTCTACGAGCAGTACTTC
CASSLSFGTGFYEQYF
>TRBV5-1|TRBJ1-5|NA|NA
TGCGCCAGCAGCCCTACAGGGTTCAATCAGCCCCAGCATTTT
CASSPTGFNQPQHF
>TRBV6-6|TRBJ1-5|NA|NA
TGTGCCAGCAGTCCCAATCAGCCCCAGCATTTT
CASSPNQPQHF
>TRBV18|TRBJ2-7|NA|NA
TGTGCCAGCTCACGCGGGGACAGTGCGACCTCCTACGAGCAGTACTTC
CASSRGDSATSYEQYF
>TRBV19|TRBJ2-7|TRBD2|NA
TGTGCCAGTAGGGACTCCGGGACTAGCCTCTACGAGCAGTACTTC
CASRDSGTSLYEQYF
>TRBV15|TRBJ2-6|NA|NA
TGTGCCACCAGCAGAGAACCGGGATCTGGGGCCAACGTCCTGACTTTC
CATSREPGSGANVLTF
>TRBV7-2|TRBJ2-2|NA|NA
TGTGCCAGCAGCTTAGTATCCCTGGAGAACACCGGGGAGCTGTTTTTT
CASSLVSLENTGELFF
>TRBV10-1|TRBJ1-1|NA|NA
TGCGCCAGCAAAGAACAGACAAACACTGAAGCTTTCTTT
CASKEQTNTEAFF
>TRBV9|TRBJ1-3|NA|once
TGTGCCAGCAGCCGCGAGACCGGGTGGGGAAACACCATATATTTT
CASSRETGWGNTIYF
>TRBV19|TRBJ1-5|TRBD1|NA
TGTGCCAGTAGTTTTAGGACAGGAGTCGGGCACAATCAGCCCCAGCATTTT
CASSFRTGVGHNQPQHF
>TRBV10-3|TRBJ1-5|NA|NA
TGTGCCATCAGCATCCAGTTAAATCAGCCCCAGCATTTT
CAISIQLNQPQHF
>TRBV19|TRBJ1-1|NA|NA
TGTGCCAGTAGTATTCCAGCGATGAACACTGAAGCTTTCTTT
CASSIPAMNTEAFF
>TRBV18|TRBJ2-7|NA|NA
TGTGCCAGCTCAATACGGACTGCCGGGTACGAGCAGTACTTC
CASSIRTAGYEQYF
>TRBV4-3|TRBJ1-4|NA|NA
TGCGCCAGCAGCCAAGATCGGTGGGAAGCAACTAATGAAAAACTGTTTTTT
CASSQDRWEATNEKLFF
>TRBV4-1|TRBJ2-7|TRBD1|NA
TGCGCCAGCAGCCCGATAGGGACAGGGAGGGCCTACGAGCAGTACTTC
CASSPIGTGRAYEQYF
>TRBV19|TRBJ1-1|NA|few
TGTGCCAGTCGGGGGCAGCTTGAAGCTTTCTTT
CASRGQLEAFF
>TRBV5-1|TRBJ2-3|NA|NA
TGCGCCAGCAGCTTGGAACGGACTAGCACAGATACGCAGTATTTT
CASSLERTSTDTQYF
>TRBV28|TRBJ2-5|TRBD1|NA
TGTGCCAGCAGACCTAGACAGGGCCCAGAGACCCAGTACTTC
CASRPRQGPETQYF
>TRBV7-3|TRBJ2-7|NA|NA
TGTGCCAGCAGCTCCCTAGGCGAGCAGTACTTC
CASSSLGEQYF
>TRBV27|TRBJ2-7|NA|NA
TGTGCCAGCAGTTTACAAGGCAGCCCAGGGCAGTACTTC
CASSLQGSPGQYF
>TRBV28|TRBJ2-4|NA|NA
TGTGCCAGCAGTATAGACGGTGGGTTGGACATTCAGTACTTC
CASSIDGGLDIQYF
>TRBV19|TRBJ2-1|NA|NA
TGTGCCAGTAGTATAAGGGGGTCCGGCCATGGCGGTAATGAGCAGTTCTTC
CASSIRGSGHGGNEQFF
>TRBV18|TRBJ1-4|NA|NA
TGTGCCAGCTCACCGGACGGGTATGAAAAACTGTTTTTT
CASSPDGYEKLFF
>TRBV5-1|TRBJ2-7|NA|NA
TGCGCCAGCAGCTTGGCAGGGAGCTCCTACGAGCAGTACTTC
CASSLAGSSYEQYF
>TRBV5-1|TRBJ1-1|NA|NA
TGCGCCAGCAGCTTGGGTATCGTCGGGGGGAACACTGAAGCTTTCTTT
CASSLGIVGGNTEAFF
>TRBV10-3|TRBJ1-1|NA|NA
TGTGCCATCAGTGATCCCGGAGGGAGGTTTTTCGCTGAAGCTTTCTTT
CAISDPGGRFFAEAFF
>TRBV27|TRBJ1-5|TRBD1|NA
TGTGCCAGCCGAGCGACAGGGGCTCAGCCCCAGCATTTT
CASRATGAQPQHF
>TRBV6-5|TRBJ1-1|NA|NA
TGTGCCAGCAGTTCCAGGGAGAACACTGAAGCTTTCTTT
CASSSRENTEAFF
>TRBV2|TRBJ2-3|TRBD2|NA
TGTGCCAGCAGTGCCTATAGCGGGAGACCCGATACGCAGTATTTT
CASSAYSGRPDTQYF
>TRBV7-8|TRBJ1-3|NA|NA
TGTGCCAGCAGCTTAGGGGACGTAGGAAACACCATATATTTT
CASSLGDVGNTIYF
>TRBV27|TRBJ2-7|TRBD1|few
TGTGCCAGCCATTCCAGGGACAGGGCCCACGAGCAGTACTTC
CASHSRDRAHEQYF
>TRBV27|TRBJ2-2|TRBD1|NA
TGTGCCAGCAGTTTCCCGGGACAGGGGGTTGTCGGGGAGCTGTTTTTT
CASSFPGQGVVGELFF
>TRBV5-1|TRBJ1-1|NA|NA
TGCGCCAGCAGCTTGGGACTGTTGAACACTGAAGCTTTCTTT
CASSLGLLNTEAFF
>TRBV18|TRBJ1-4|NA|NA
TGTGCCAGCTCTGCCGTTCGGGACGCAGCTGGGAGGGCTAATGAAAAACTGTTTTTT
CASSAVRDAAGRANEKLFF
>TRBV29-1|TRBJ1-2|NA|NA
TGCAGCGTTGGGGGAAATGGCTACACCTTC
CSVGGNGYTF
>TRBV28|TRBJ1-1|TRBD1|NA
TGTGCCAGCAGTTTAATCACAGGGGGCTTCGTGAACACTGAAGCTTTCTTT
CASSLITGGFVNTEAFF
>TRBV6-5|TRBJ1-3|NA|NA
TGTGCCAGCTCCCAAACCCCGGGGGACACCATATATTTT
CASSQTPGDTIYF
>TRBV28|TRBJ2-5|TRBD1|medium-sized
TGTGCCAGCAGTCCGGACAGGGGGATAAACCAAGAGACCCAGTACTTC
CASSPDRGINQETQYF
>TRBV5-6|TRBJ2-7|NA|NA
TGTGCCAGCAGCTTCAACCGGCGGAGGGCCTACGAGCAGTACTTC
CASSFNRRRAYEQYF
>TRBV4-2|TRBJ2-7|NA|NA
TGTGCCAGCAGCCAAGTTTCAAGGGACGAGCAGTACTTC
CASSQVSRDEQYF
>TRBV10-1|TRBJ2-7|TRBD2|NA
TGCGCCATCCCGGGACTAGCGCTTGGCTACGAGCAGTACTTC
CAIPGLALGYEQYF
>TRBV29-1|TRBJ1-2|NA|NA
TGCAGCGTTTCTCGTAACAGCATCATCTATGGCTACACCTTC
CSVSRNSIIYGYTF
>TRBV6-5|TRBJ2-3|NA|NA
TGTGCCAGCAGTTTTATGGGGGGCACAGATACGCAGTATTTT
CASSFMGGTDTQYF
>TRBV19|TRBJ2-1|NA|NA
TGTGCCAGTATAGGGGCGGGTTACAATGAGCAGTTCTTC
CASIGAGYNEQFF
>TRBV7-2|TRBJ2-7|TRBD2|NA
TGTGCCAGCAGCTTTGGTAGCGGGAGGGGGAGCTCCTACGAGCAGTACTTC
CASSFGSGRGSSYEQYF
>TRBV5-1|TRBJ1-2|NA|NA
TGCGCCAGCAGCTTGGAACGGGTAGTCGGGGATGGCTACACCTTC
CASSLERVVGDGYTF